This TCR beta chain was obtained from a study of cytomegalovirus exposure and HLA in healthy donors. Primers for the PCR totalled 60 Vbeta and 13 Jbeta. The assay was immunoSEQ multiplex PCR, and TCRdb's table has in-frame clones only and misses some. Recorded here are 50,000 or so clones; the top ten clones represent around 9%. The receptor comes from a man aged 45-65 years in good health and CMV-seropositive. The sequenced sample consisted of PBMCs.

As DNA, the CDR3 is TGCGCCAGCAGCTTGGGGGGAGCGCTCACAGATACGCAGTATTTT. It specifies CASSLGGALTDTQYF. This chain uses TRBV5-1 with TRBJ2-3; perhaps TRBD2 as D (5 bases). Trimming cost V 0 bases and J 2 bases, with 10 bases left between them. The CDR3 is made up of 15 amino acids. From germline, CDR1 is SGHRS and CDR2 YFSETQ.